The clone carrying this T cell receptor beta chain was observed at least ten times. Its antigen is undetermined. J was trimmed by 4 bases and V by 6 bases; bases with no gene match: 6. Looked up from germline, CDR1 is DFQATT and CDR2 is SNEGSKA (reference sequence). The CDR3 has 13 amino acids. A minimum of 6 million PBMCs was isolated per sample. The sample is drawn from a study of blood T cells in healthy people across ages. Study-wide findings and caveats: Age showed a roughly linear inverse relationship with TCR beta diversity per million T cells. Versus aged donors, long-lived donors had higher diversity and more naive CD4+ cells. Strong correlation existed between TCR beta diversity and naive T cell percentage.

Primed by a sample-barcoded 5' primer and a J-beta primer mix, a second PCR proceeded for about 6 to 12 cycles. In TCRdb, the 5' RACE reads were re-called with MiXCR into one record per CDR3 protein. The sample contains 1.5 million to 1.9 million distinct CDR3 sequences, approximately 42% of which appear only once. The chain recombines TRBV20-1 with TRBJ2-4; 7 nucleotides agree with TRBD2. Sequences were obtained from blood. This receptor was obtained from a woman aged 18-29 years in good health. The CDR3 DNA sequence: TGCAGTGCCCCCCCCGGGGGGAAAAACATTCAGTACTTC. Its protein is CSAPPGGKNIQYF.